The 23 T cell receptor beta chains below all came from one sample that was sequenced in a study of Ad26.COV2.S vaccination and SARS-CoV-2 variants. Measured with immunoSEQ multiplex PCR; TCRdb has only the in-frame clones, and not every one. The sample carries about 280,000 clones, about 89% recorded once. The treatment was: over 15 received Ad26.COV2.S at low or high dose, single or two shots; several received placebo; per-sample allocation not given. All samples were drawn on day 63, counting from the first vaccine or placebo injection. The sample here was peripheral blood, taken in a trial of Ad26.COV2.S vaccine versus placebo. The source is a person aged 18-60 years who received the Ad26.COV2.S COVID-19 vaccine or a placebo.

The chain couples TRBV10-3 to TRBJ1-4; the D gene is possibly TRBD1 (6 bases). The CDR3 has 14 residues. V lost 3 bases to trimming and J lost 7 bases, with 12 bases between them. From germline, CDR1 is ENHRY and CDR2 SYGVKD. DNA for the CDR3: TGTGCCATCAGTGAAGTCCGGGGGGCTGAAAAACTGTTTTTT. Protein sequence: CAISEVRGAEKLFF.

The rearrangement uses TRBV3-1 (or the pseudogene TRBV3-2) and TRBJ2-1; D possibly corresponds to TRBD1 (6 bases). V lost 4 bases, J lost 8 bases, and 9 bases lay in between. CDR1 LGHDT and CDR2 YNNKEL come from the germline V gene (reference sequence). The CDR3 runs 12 residues. The CDR3 nucleotides read TGTGCCAGCAGCCGCCAGGGGTATGAGCAGTTCTTC. This encodes CASSRQGYEQFF.

The chain recombines TRBV6-6 with TRBJ1-4; D remains unclear. The germline gives CDR1 MNHNY, CDR2 SVGAGI (reference sequence). The CDR3 sequence is 15 residues long. Trimming took off 7 bases at V and 0 bases at J, with 12 bases between the two ends. This CDR3 is CASTEGGSTNEKLFF. The CDR3 DNA is TGTGCCAGCACCGAAGGAGGGTCAACTAATGAAAAACTGTTTTTT.

The chain employs TRBV9 and TRBJ1-1, with D unresolved. V shed 0 bases and J shed 11 bases, with 14 bases lying between them. Germline V gives CDR1 SGDLS, CDR2 YYNGEE. The CDR3 is 13 amino acids. CDR3 coding DNA: TGTGCCAGCAGCGTAGCGGGTACGGCCCAGGCTTTCTTT. As protein: CASSVAGTAQAFF. Looking up the rest from reference TRBV9 and TRBJ1-1 gives the full variable domain: DSGVTQTPKHLITATGQRVTLRCSPRSGDLSVYWYQQSLDQGLQFLIQYYNGEERAKGNILERFSAQQFPDLHSELNLSSLELGDSALYFCASSVAGTAQAFFGQGTRLTVV.

The rearrangement uses TRBV30 and TRBJ1-3; the D is unclear. The V end lost 6 bases, the J end lost 0 bases, and 12 bases lay between the germline ends. The CDR3 covers 14 residues. From germline, CDR1 is GTSNPN and CDR2 SVGIG (reference sequence). The CDR3: CACRARGSGNTIYF. CDR3 DNA: TGTGCCTGTCGGGCTCGGGGCTCTGGAAACACCATATATTTT.

J is TRBJ1-3 and V is TRBV6-5; tentatively, D is TRBD1 (6 bases). With 6 bases removed from V and 8 bases from J, the gap between germline ends came to 20 bases. In germline, CDR1 is MNHEY, CDR2 SVGAGI. There are 15 residues in the CDR3. The CDR3 loop reads CASRRTGSPGDTIYF. CDR3 DNA sequence: TGTGCCAGCAGACGCACAGGGTCCCCAGGGGACACCATATATTTT.

The rearrangement links TRBV12-3 or TRBV12-4 to TRBJ2-7; D possibly corresponds to TRBD2 (5 bases). CDR3 size: 13 residues. The ends were cut back, 3 bases at V and 6 bases at J, with 12 bases in the middle. The CDR3 DNA is TGTGCCAGCAGTTTCGGCAGGCGGGTCGAGCAGTACTTC. Translating it yields CASSFGRRVEQYF.

The chain carries TRBV9 and TRBJ2-3, with 7 bases lining up with TRBD2. CDR1 is SGDLS, CDR2 YYNGEE, per germline. J lost 6 bases, V lost 6 bases, and 7 bases had no gene match. The CDR3 has 13 residues. This CDR3 is CASIRRESDTQYF. The CDR3, as DNA: TGTGCCAGCATAAGGCGGGAGAGTGATACGCAGTATTTT.

The table lists this clone with a few counts. J is TRBJ1-2 and V is TRBV28; tentatively, D is TRBD1 (6 bases). Trimming removed 8 bases at V and 3 bases at J, with 10 bases between. CDR3 length: 12 amino acids. Germline CDR1 reads MDHEN; CDR2 reads SYDVKM. CDR3 coding DNA: TGTGCCAGCCTTTCAGGGGACTATGGCTACACCTTC. Its translation is CASLSGDYGYTF.

The chain joins TRBV6-1 to TRBJ2-3; TRBD2 matches 8 bases. Germline V gives CDR1 MNHNS, CDR2 SASEGT. Germline trimming cut 3 bases from V and 2 bases from J; bases unmatched to any gene: 4. The CDR3 spans 15 residues. The CDR3 DNA sequence: TGTGCCAGCAGTGAGACTAGCGCAACCACAGATACGCAGTATTTT. Residues: CASSETSATTDTQYF.

J is TRBJ2-1 and V is TRBV10-2; D ambiguous. The CDR3 has 13 amino acids. V was shortened by 6 bases and J by 0 bases, with 6 bases between the two germline ends. Per the germline V gene, CDR1 is WSHSY and CDR2 is SAAADI. DNA of the CDR3: TGCGCCAGCAGGGATAGCTCCTACAATGAGCAGTTCTTC. Translation: CASRDSSYNEQFF.

The chain couples TRBV5-1 to TRBJ2-5, with 11 bases identical to TRBD2. The CDR3 loop spans 16 amino acids. V lost 4 bases, J lost 5 bases, and 10 bases stayed unmatched. CDR1 is SGHRS and CDR2 is YFSETQ in the germline V gene. The CDR3 spells CASSLGRLAGMETQYF. In DNA, the CDR3 is TGCGCCAGCAGCCTGGGGAGACTAGCGGGGATGGAGACCCAGTACTTC.

The rearrangement joins TRBV5-1 to TRBJ2-7; D ambiguous. Germline assignment: CDR1 SGHRS and CDR2 YFSETQ. The CDR3 covers 15 residues. V was shortened by 4 bases and J by 4 bases, with 18 bases between the two germline ends. CDR3 nucleotide sequence: TGCGCCAGCAGCCCGAAGGCTGCCGACTCTTACGAGCAGTACTTC. It specifies CASSPKAADSYEQYF.

The rearrangement uses TRBV6-5 and TRBJ1-1; possible D gene TRBD1, 6 bases. The ends were cut back, 4 bases at V and 6 bases at J, with 18 bases in the middle. This CDR3 spans 15 amino acids. Germline loops: CDR1 MNHEY, CDR2 SVGAGI. The CDR3 reads CASSSRGEGFSEAFF. CDR3 DNA: TGTGCCAGCAGTTCCAGGGGAGAGGGATTTTCTGAAGCTTTCTTT.

This chain uses TRBV7-2 with TRBJ2-3, with unresolved D. This CDR3 comprises 13 residues. Trimming shortened V by 5 bases and J by 4 bases, and 10 bases separated the two germline ends. Per germline, CDR1 SGHTA and CDR2 FQGNSA. The CDR3 bases are TGTGCCAGCAGCCTACCGGCTCCAGATACGCAGTATTTT. It codes for CASSLPAPDTQYF.

The chain uses TRBV5-1 and TRBJ2-5; D call uncertain. CDR3 length equals 15 residues. Trimming left V 0 bases short and J 2 bases short, with 11 bases between. CDR1 SGHRS and CDR2 YFSETQ come from the germline V gene. The DNA for the CDR3 is TGCGCCAGCAGCTTGGTCTCACAAAGACAAGAGACCCAGTACTTC. Encoded protein: CASSLVSQRQETQYF. Full variable domain (outside the CDR3, taken from reference TRBV5-1 and TRBJ2-5): KAGVTQTPRYLIKTRGQQVTLSCSPISGHRSVSWYQQTPGQGLQFLFEYFSETQRNKGNFPGRFSGRQFSNSRSEMNVSTLELGDSALYLCASSLVSQRQETQYFGPGTRLLVL.

This clone was seen once. This chain links TRBV27 with TRBJ1-4; D gene ambiguous. Looked up from germline, CDR1 is MNHEY and CDR2 is SMNVEV (reference sequence). V shed 2 bases and J shed 6 bases, with 7 bases lying between them. The CDR3 has 13 residues. As DNA, the CDR3 is TGTGCCAGCAGTTTAAGCAGTGATGAAAAACTGTTTTTT. It is translated as CASSLSSDEKLFF.

The rearrangement links TRBV2 to TRBJ2-2; 7 bases match TRBD1. The CDR3 covers 15 residues. The V gene end was trimmed by 3 bases and the J gene end by 4 bases; junction bases not matched to a gene: 5. CDR1 and CDR2 from the germline V gene are SNHLY and FYNNEI. CDR3 nucleotides: TGTGCCAGCAGTGATTCGGACAGGAGCACCGGGGAGCTGTTTTTT. This gives the protein CASSDSDRSTGELFF.

The gene calls are TRBV6-5 and TRBJ1-1; TRBD1 is a possible D gene (6 bases). CDR1 and CDR2 (germline): MNHEY, SVGAGI. V lost 6 bases to trimming and J lost 7 bases, with 15 bases between them. The CDR3 is made up of 13 amino acids. This chain's CDR3 is CASSPLGGLEAFF. The CDR3 DNA reads TGTGCCAGCAGCCCCCTAGGGGGACTTGAAGCTTTCTTT.

This chain joins TRBV19 and TRBJ2-1; 10 bases map to TRBD2. The J segment lost 4 bases and the V segment lost 4 bases, leaving 7 bases of the junction unmatched. Germline V gene data show CDR1 as LNHDA and CDR2 as SQIVND (reference sequence). The CDR3 is 16 residues long. Written as DNA, the CDR3 is TGTGCCAGTAGTAGGGCTAGCGGGAGCCGGTACAATGAGCAGTTCTTC. Its translation: CASSRASGSRYNEQFF.

This chain links TRBV3-1 (or the pseudogene TRBV3-2) with TRBJ1-3; unclear D gene. The CDR3 totals 20 residues. Germline V gene lookup returns CDR1 LGHDT and CDR2 YNNKEL (reference sequence). V lost 1 base, J lost 1 base, and 23 bases lay in between. This chain's CDR3 is CASSQVPHRVQQGSGNTIYF. Written as DNA, the CDR3 is TGTGCCAGCAGCCAAGTTCCCCATCGCGTCCAGCAAGGATCTGGAAACACCATATATTTT.

The CDR3 DNA is TGTGCCAGCAGTTCCGTTCGGGGGGCGGACTATGGCTACACCTTC. Its translation is CASSSVRGADYGYTF. The chain employs TRBV6-5 and TRBJ1-2; TRBD1 is a possible D gene (6 bases). This CDR3 contains 15 residues. The V gene's germline CDR1 is MNHEY and CDR2 SVGAGI. Trimming removed 4 bases at V and 3 bases at J, with 15 bases between.

V gene TRBV28 combines with J gene TRBJ2-6; weak D call: TRBD2 (5 bases). This CDR3 has 17 amino acids. Trimming removed 6 bases at V and 4 bases at J, with 19 bases between. Per germline, CDR1 MDHEN and CDR2 SYDVKM. CDR3 sequence (DNA): TGTGCCAGCAGATCTATCGGGCCGGAGGTCGGGGCCAACGTCCTGACTTTC. Its translation is CASRSIGPEVGANVLTF.